This T cell receptor beta chain was identified during a study of technical replicates of blood from a few donors. CDR1 WNHNN and CDR2 SYGVQD come from the germline V gene (reference sequence). Trimming shortened V by 8 bases and J by 0 bases, and 15 bases separated the two germline ends. The CDR3 loop spans 15 amino acids. Libraries were prepared by immunoSEQ multiplex PCR; TCRdb keeps only in-frame clonotypes and omits some of them. The table has about 93,000 clones, around 95% seen once. This chain links TRBV10-1 with TRBJ2-3; D may be TRBD1 (5 bases). The sequence was obtained from a human donor in good health. The sample consisted of T cells isolated from PBMCs. The CDR3 DNA is TGCGCCAGCCGAGAGACAGTTCTAAGCACAGATACGCAGTATTTT. Translating it yields CASRETVLSTDTQYF.